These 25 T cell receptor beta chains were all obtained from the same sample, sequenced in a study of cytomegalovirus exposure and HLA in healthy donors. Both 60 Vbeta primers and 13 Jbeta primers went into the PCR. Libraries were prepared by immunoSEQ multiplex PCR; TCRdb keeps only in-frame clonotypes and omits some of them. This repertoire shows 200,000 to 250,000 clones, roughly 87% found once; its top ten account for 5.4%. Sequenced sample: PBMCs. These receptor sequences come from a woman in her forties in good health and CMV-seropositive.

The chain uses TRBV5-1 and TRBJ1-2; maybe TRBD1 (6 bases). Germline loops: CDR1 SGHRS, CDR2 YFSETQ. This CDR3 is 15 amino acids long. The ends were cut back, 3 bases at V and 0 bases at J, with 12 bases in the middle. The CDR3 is CASSWETGPNYGYTF. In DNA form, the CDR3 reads TGCGCCAGCAGCTGGGAGACAGGCCCTAACTATGGCTACACCTTC.

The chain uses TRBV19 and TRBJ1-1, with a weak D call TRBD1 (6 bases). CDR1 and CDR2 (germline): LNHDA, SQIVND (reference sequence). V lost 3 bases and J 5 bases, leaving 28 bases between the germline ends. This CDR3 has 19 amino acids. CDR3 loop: CASSIGGTWGLQGVTEAFF. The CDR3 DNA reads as TGTGCCAGTAGTATCGGAGGCACTTGGGGACTACAGGGAGTAACTGAAGCTTTCTTT. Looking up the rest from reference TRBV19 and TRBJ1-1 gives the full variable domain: DGGITQSPKYLFRKEGQNVTLSCEQNLNHDAMYWYRQDPGQGLRLIYYSQIVNDFQKGDIAEGYSVSREKKESFPLTVTSAQKNPTAFYLCASSIGGTWGLQGVTEAFFGQGTRLTVV.

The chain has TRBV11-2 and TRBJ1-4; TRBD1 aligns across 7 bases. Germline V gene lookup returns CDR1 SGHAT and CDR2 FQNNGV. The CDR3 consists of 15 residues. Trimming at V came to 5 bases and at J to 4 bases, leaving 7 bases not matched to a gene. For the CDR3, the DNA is TGTGCCAGCAGCGTACGGGGACAGTATAATGAAAAACTGTTTTTT. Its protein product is CASSVRGQYNEKLFF. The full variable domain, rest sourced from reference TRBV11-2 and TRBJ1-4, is EAGVAQSPRYKIIEKRQSVAFWCNPISGHATLYWYQQILGQGPKLLIQFQNNGVVDDSQLPKDRFSAERLKGVDSTLKIQPAKLEDSAVYLCASSVRGQYNEKLFFGSGTQLSVL.

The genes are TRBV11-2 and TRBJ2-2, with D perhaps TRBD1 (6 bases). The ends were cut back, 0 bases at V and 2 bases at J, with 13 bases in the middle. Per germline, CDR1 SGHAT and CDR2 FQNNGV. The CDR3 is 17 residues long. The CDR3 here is CASSLEGWTVNTGELFF. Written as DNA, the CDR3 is TGTGCCAGCAGCTTAGAGGGTTGGACAGTAAACACCGGGGAGCTGTTTTTT.

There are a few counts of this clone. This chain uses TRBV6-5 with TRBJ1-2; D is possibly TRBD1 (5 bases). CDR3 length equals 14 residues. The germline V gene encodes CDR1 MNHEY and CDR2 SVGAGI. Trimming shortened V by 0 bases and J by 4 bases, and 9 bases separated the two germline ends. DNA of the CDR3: TGTGCCAGCAGTTACTCGGGGCAGGGCTATGGCTACACCTTC. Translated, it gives CASSYSGQGYGYTF.

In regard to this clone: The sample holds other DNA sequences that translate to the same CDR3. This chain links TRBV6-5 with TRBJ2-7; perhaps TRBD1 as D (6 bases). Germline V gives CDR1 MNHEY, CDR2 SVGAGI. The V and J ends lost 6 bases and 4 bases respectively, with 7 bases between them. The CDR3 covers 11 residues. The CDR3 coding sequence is TGTGCCAGCAGACAGGGTTACGAGCAGTACTTC. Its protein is CASRQGYEQYF.

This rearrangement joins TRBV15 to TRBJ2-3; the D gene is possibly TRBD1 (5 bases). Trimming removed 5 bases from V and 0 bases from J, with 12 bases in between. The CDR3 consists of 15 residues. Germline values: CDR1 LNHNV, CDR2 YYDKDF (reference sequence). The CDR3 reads CATSSAAGSTDTQYF. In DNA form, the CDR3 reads TGTGCCACCAGCTCTGCAGCAGGGAGCACAGATACGCAGTATTTT.

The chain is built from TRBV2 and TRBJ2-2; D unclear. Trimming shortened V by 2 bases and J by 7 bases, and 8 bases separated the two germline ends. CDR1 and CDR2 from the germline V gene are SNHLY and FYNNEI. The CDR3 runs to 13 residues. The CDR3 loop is CASSELSGGELFF. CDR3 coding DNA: TGTGCCAGCAGTGAACTGAGTGGCGGGGAGCTGTTTTTT.

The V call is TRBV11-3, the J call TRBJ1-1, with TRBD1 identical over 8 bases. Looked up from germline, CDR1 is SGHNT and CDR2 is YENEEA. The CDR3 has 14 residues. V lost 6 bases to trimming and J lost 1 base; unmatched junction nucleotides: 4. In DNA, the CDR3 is TGTGCCAGCAGAACCGGGACAGGGAACACTGAAGCTTTCTTT. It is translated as CASRTGTGNTEAFF.

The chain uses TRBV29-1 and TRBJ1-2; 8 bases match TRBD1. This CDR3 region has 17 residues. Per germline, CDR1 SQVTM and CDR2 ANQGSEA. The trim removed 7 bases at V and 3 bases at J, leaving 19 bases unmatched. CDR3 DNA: TGCAGCGCGGATTCAGGGGGCTCTTTCGGAGGTTACTATGGCTACACCTTC. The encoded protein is CSADSGGSFGGYYGYTF.

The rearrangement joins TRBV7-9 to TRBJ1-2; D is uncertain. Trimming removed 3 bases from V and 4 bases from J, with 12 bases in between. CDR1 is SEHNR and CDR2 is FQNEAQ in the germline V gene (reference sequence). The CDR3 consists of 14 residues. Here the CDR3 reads CASSFQRGGYGYTF. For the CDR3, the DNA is TGTGCCAGCAGCTTCCAACGGGGAGGCTATGGCTACACCTTC. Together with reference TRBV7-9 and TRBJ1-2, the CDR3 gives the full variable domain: DTGVSQNPRHKITKRGQNVTFRCDPISEHNRLYWYRQTLGQGPEFLTYFQNEAQLEKSRLLSDRFSAERPKGSFSTLEIQRTEQGDSAMYLCASSFQRGGYGYTFGSGTRLTVV.

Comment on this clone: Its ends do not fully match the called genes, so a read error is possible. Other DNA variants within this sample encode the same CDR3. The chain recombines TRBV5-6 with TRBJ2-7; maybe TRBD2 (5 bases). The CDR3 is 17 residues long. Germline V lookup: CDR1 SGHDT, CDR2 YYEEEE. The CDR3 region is CASSSPLWLADSYEQYF. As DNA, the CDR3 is TGCGCCAGCAGCTCCCCCCTCTGGCTAGCCGACTCCTACGAGCAGTACTTC.

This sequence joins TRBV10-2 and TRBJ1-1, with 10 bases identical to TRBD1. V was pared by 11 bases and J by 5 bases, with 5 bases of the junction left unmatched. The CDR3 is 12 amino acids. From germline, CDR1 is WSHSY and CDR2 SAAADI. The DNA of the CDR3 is TGCGCCGTCCGGGACAGGGGAACTGAAGCTTTCTTT. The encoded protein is CAVRDRGTEAFF.

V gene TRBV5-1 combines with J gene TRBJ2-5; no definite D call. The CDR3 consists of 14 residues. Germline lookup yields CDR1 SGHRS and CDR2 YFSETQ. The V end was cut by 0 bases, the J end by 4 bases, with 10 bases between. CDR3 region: CASSLVASRETQYF. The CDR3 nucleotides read TGCGCCAGCAGCTTGGTAGCCTCAAGAGAGACCCAGTACTTC.

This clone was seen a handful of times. CDR3 in DNA: TGTGCCAGCAGCTTGCAGGGGCGTCAGGCTTTCTTT. Translated, it gives CASSLQGRQAFF. This chain connects TRBV5-6 to TRBJ1-1; a weak D match, TRBD1 (6 bases). The ends were cut back, 1 base at V and 11 bases at J, with 12 bases in the middle. CDR1 and CDR2 from the germline V gene are SGHDT and YYEEEE. This CDR3 comprises 12 residues.

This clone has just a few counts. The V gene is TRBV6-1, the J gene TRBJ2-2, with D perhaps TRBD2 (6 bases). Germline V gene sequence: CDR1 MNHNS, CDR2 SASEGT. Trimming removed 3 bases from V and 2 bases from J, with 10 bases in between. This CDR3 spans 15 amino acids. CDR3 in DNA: TGTGCCAGCAGTGATTCGGGGGAAAACACCGGGGAGCTGTTTTTT. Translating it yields CASSDSGENTGELFF.

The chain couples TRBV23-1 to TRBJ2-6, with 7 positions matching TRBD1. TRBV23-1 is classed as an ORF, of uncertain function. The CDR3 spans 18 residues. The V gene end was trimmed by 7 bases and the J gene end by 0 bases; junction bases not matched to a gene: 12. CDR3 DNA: TGCGCCAGCATCCAACCGGGACAGAACCTCTCTGGGGCCAACGTCCTGACTTTC. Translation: CASIQPGQNLSGANVLTF.

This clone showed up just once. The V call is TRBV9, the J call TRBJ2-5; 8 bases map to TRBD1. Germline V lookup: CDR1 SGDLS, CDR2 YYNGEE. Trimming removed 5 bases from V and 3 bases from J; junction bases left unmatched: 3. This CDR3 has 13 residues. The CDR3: CASSAGGEETQYF. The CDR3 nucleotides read TGTGCCAGCAGTGCAGGGGGCGAAGAGACCCAGTACTTC.

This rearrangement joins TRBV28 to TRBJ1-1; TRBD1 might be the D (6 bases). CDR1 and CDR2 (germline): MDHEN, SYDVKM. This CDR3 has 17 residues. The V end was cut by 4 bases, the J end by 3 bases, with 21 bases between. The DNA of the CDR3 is TGTGCCAGCAGTTACCCCGGCTTGGGGAAGGGGGACACTGAAGCTTTCTTT. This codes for CASSYPGLGKGDTEAFF.

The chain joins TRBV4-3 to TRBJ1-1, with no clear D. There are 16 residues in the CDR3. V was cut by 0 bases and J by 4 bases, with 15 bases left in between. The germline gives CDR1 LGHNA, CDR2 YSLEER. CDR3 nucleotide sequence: TGCGCCAGCAGCCAAGATGAATCCGTACGGAGCACTGAAGCTTTCTTT. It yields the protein CASSQDESVRSTEAFF.

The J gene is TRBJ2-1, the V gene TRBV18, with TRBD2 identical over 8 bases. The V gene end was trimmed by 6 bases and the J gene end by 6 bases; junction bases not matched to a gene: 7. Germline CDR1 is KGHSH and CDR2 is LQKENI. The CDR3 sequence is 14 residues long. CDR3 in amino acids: CASSWTSRTNEQFF. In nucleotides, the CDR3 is TGTGCCAGCTCTTGGACTAGCCGAACCAATGAGCAGTTCTTC.

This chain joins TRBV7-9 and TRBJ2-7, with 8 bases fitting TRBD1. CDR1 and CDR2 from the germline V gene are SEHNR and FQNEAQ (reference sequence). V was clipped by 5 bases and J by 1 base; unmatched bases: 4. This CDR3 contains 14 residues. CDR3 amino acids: CASSPDRVSYEQYF. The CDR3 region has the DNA TGTGCCAGCAGCCCGGACAGGGTATCCTACGAGCAGTACTTC.

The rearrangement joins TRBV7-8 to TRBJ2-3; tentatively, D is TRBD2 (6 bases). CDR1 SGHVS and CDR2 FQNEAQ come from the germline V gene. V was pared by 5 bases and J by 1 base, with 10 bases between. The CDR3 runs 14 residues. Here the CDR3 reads CASSLRGRTDTQYF. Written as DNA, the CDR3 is TGTGCCAGCAGCCTGCGGGGCCGCACAGATACGCAGTATTTT.

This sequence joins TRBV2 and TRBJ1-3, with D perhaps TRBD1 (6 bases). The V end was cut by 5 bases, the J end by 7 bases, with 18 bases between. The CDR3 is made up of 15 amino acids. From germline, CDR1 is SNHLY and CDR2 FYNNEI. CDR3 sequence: CASSPTGQGPNTIYF. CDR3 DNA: TGTGCCAGCAGTCCCACGGGACAAGGGCCGAACACCATATATTTT.

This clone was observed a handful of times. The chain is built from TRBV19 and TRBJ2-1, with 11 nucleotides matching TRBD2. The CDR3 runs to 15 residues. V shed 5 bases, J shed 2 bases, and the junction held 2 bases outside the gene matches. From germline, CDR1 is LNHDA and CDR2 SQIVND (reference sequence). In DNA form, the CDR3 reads TGTGCCAGTAGTCCACTAGCGGGAGCCTACAATGAGCAGTTCTTC. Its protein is CASSPLAGAYNEQFF.